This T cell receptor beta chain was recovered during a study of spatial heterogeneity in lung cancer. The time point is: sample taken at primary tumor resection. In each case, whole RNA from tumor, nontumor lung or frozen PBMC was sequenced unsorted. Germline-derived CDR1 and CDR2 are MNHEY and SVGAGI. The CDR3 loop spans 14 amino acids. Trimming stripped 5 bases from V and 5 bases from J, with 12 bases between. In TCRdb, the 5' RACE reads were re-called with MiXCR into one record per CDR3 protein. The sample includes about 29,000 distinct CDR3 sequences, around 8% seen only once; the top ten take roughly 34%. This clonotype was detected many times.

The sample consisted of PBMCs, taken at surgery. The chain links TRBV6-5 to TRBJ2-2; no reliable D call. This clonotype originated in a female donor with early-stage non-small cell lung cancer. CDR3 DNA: TGTGCCAGCAGTCCCGGACCCAGGACCGGGGAGCTGTTTTTT. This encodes CASSPGPRTGELFF.